The source of this TCR beta chain is a study of regulatory T cells in long-lasting Graves disease. Broader study findings: Patients with persistent Graves' had lower TCR diversity than newly diagnosed patients.

As to time point: newly diagnosed GD, antithyroid drugs for less than 3 months. The TCR library was made from RNA that had been extracted from PBMCs in TRIzol. Germline CDR1 and CDR2: KGHSH and LQKENI. V was cut by 8 bases and J by 1 base, with 15 bases left in between. There are 15 residues in the CDR3. Remarks on this clonotype: Its antigen remains unidentified.

Arm-PCR of CDR3 regions with iRepertoire HTBI primers generated TCR beta libraries. TCRdb called the multiplex PCR reads again in MiXCR, with one record for every CDR3 protein. Seen here are around 500,000 distinct CDR3 sequences, 12% observed once, and the top ten hold around 10%. This sample also belongs to another study, concerning T cells in Graves' hyperthyroidism and ophthalmopathy. From that paper: The hyperthyroidism patients had all been newly diagnosed, and their disease duration was under 2 months. Their ages ranged from 18 to 65 years. Most clonotypes that expanded in the thyroid above 0.001 also showed up in blood.

The clonotype was recovered from a woman aged 25 to 39 with Graves disease. This specimen was peripheral blood mononuclear cells (PBMCs), taken at new diagnosis, from a patient treated with antithyroid drugs. The V and J genes are TRBV18 and TRBJ2-4; possibly TRBD1 or TRBD2 for D (6 bases each). The CDR3 DNA follows: TGTGCCAGCACAAAGGGGGGTTCGGCCAAAAACATTCAGTACTTC. Protein product: CASTKGGSAKNIQYF.